This is a list of T cell receptor beta chains from one sample in a study of blood T cell repertoires in COVID-19. Sequencing was performed with immunoSEQ multiplex PCR; in TCRdb, only in-frame clones are kept and a portion is missing. This table holds fewer than 250,000 clones, around 80% found once. The sequenced sample consisted of peripheral blood. Receptors originate from a human donor in a cohort sampled during active COVID-19. CDR3s include the opening cysteine and the closing phenylalanine or tryptophan. D genes are given only for firm matches. For some rows the clone size is stated as once, few or many, or as a class when expanded; others skip it.

cdr3_length d_call j_call v_call clone_size cdr3_nt cdr3_aa
14 . TRBJ1-6 TRBV6-4 once TGTGCCAGCAGTGACCTTGGGGAGGATTCACCCCTCCACTTT CASSDLGEDSPLHF
15 . TRBJ1-5 TRBV5-1 . TGCGCCAGCAGTATAGACGGACAGACGAATCAGCCCCAGCATTTT CASSIDGQTNQPQHF
14 . TRBJ1-2 TRBV10-3 . TGTGCCATCAGCGCCCTTCGGGATAGCTATGGCTACACCTTC CAISALRDSYGYTF
11 TRBD1 TRBJ2-7 TRBV3-1/TRBV3-2 . TGTGCCAGCAGCCGGACAGGCGAGCAGTACTTC CASSRTGEQYF
12 . TRBJ1-1 TRBV29-1 few TGCAGCGGCGGGAGTCCAAACACTGAAGCTTTCTTT CSGGSPNTEAFF
17 TRBD2 TRBJ2-1 TRBV5-4 . TGTGCCAGCAGCTTGTCTGTAACTAGCGGGAGAGAAAATGAGCAGTTCTTC CASSLSVTSGRENEQFF
16 TRBD1 TRBJ1-2 TRBV15 . TGTGCCACCAGCAGCGACGACAGGGGAGGGACCTATGGCTACACCTTC CATSSDDRGGTYGYTF
17 TRBD2 TRBJ2-5 TRBV5-8 . TGTGCCAGCAGCCTTGGGACTAGCGGAGACCTTCAAGAGACCCAGTACTTC CASSLGTSGDLQETQYF
14 . TRBJ2-5 TRBV7-3 . TGTGCCAGCAGCTTAACCCCGGGGGAAGAGACCCAGTACTTC CASSLTPGEETQYF
13 TRBD1 TRBJ2-2 TRBV2 . TGTGCCAGCAGACAGGGGGAAACCGGGGAGCTGTTTTTT CASRQGETGELFF
15 . TRBJ1-5 TRBV18 . TGTGCCAGCTCACCACCGGGCCGGGAGGGACAGCCCCAGCATTTT CASSPPGREGQPQHF
14 . TRBJ1-2 TRBV6-5 once TGTGCCAGCAGTTTAAGGGGCTCCTTCTATGGCTACACCTTC CASSLRGSFYGYTF
11 . TRBJ2-3 TRBV5-1 . TGCGCCAGCAGGGTAGCTGATACGCAGTATTTT CASRVADTQYF
14 . TRBJ1-2 TRBV27 . TGTGCCAGCAGTCCTCAGGGTAACAACTATGGCTACACCTTC CASSPQGNNYGYTF
17 TRBD2 TRBJ2-2 TRBV11-2 . TGTGCCAGCAGCTTCCGGCGGTGGACTAGCGGGACCGGGGAGCTGTTTTTT CASSFRRWTSGTGELFF
15 TRBD1 TRBJ1-1 TRBV6-6 . TGTGCCAGCAGTTACTCTGGGACAGGGGAGGCTGAAGCTTTCTTT CASSYSGTGEAEAFF
15 . TRBJ2-1 TRBV7-9 few TGTGCCAGCAGCCGACAAAATCAGGCCACCGATGAGCAGTTCTTC CASSRQNQATDEQFF
14 . TRBJ1-6 TRBV27 . TGTGCCAGCAGTCTGACAAATTATAATTCACCCCTCCACTTT CASSLTNYNSPLHF
12 . TRBJ1-1 TRBV6-5 . TGTGCCAGCAGTTACAGGGGTTCAGGGGCTTTCTTT CASSYRGSGAFF
17 . TRBJ2-7 TRBV14 . TGTGCCAGCAGCCAAGGGTTTGGGTGGGAGGCTACCTACGAGCAGTACTTC CASSQGFGWEATYEQYF
17 . TRBJ2-7 TRBV9 . TGTGCCAGCAGCGTGAGCGGTCCGGGGTACTCTCAAGGGGAGCAGTACTTC CASSVSGPGYSQGEQYF
12 . TRBJ2-2 TRBV27 . TGTGCCAGCAGTAAAGGAGGGCGGGAGCTGTTTTTT CASSKGGRELFF
11 TRBD1 TRBJ2-7 TRBV20-1 . TGCAGTGCTCGGGGACAGAACGAGCAGTACTTC CSARGQNEQYF
12 TRBD2 TRBJ2-3 TRBV7-2 . TGTGCCAGCAGCTCGGGGGGGGATACGCAGTATTTT CASSSGGDTQYF
15 . TRBJ1-5 TRBV10-3 . TGTGCCACGAAAGGAACAGGTTATAGCAATCAGCCCCAGCATTTT CATKGTGYSNQPQHF
20 TRBD2 TRBJ2-3 TRBV7-6 . TGTGCCAGCAGCCTATTTTCCCTCTTTAGTAGCGGGAACCCCACAGATACGCAGTATTTT CASSLFSLFSSGNPTDTQYF
16 TRBD1 TRBJ2-5 TRBV14 . TGTGCCAGCAGCCAACCACTACAGGGGATTCGAGAGACCCAGTACTTC CASSQPLQGIRETQYF